This note documents a single T cell receptor (beta chain) sequence. The antigen is undetermined. One end of the junction does not line up with germline, which may come from a read error. The sample is drawn from a study of tumor and adjacent non-tumor tissue in lung cancer. Study background: There were around 11 adenocarcinoma, a couple of squamous cell carcinoma and 1 small cell lung cancer cases. Samples averaged about 4.3 million productive TCRbeta reads each.

Study-wide results and caveats: Tumor tissue had significantly higher TCR diversity than normal lung. Top 100 clones took a larger repertoire share in normal lung.

A modified ARM-PCR protocol with three rounds of nested PCR amplified TCRbeta. TCRdb itself ran the multiplex PCR reads through MiXCR, one entry per CDR3 protein. Here the sample spans roughly 200,000 distinct CDR3 sequences, 71% being singletons. The template was RNA from unsorted bulk tissue. Germline V lookup: CDR1 DFQATT, CDR2 SNEGSKA (reference sequence). The CDR3 has 16 amino acids. Sequencing was carried out using lung tumor tissue. The chain combines TRBV20-1 with TRBJ1-3, with D perhaps TRBD1 (6 bases). The TCR was taken from a man aged 60 to 69 with non-small cell lung cancer. The CDR3 is CSAYPATGISGYTIYF. Written as DNA, the CDR3 is TGCAGTGCTTACCCCGCGACAGGAATCTCTGGATACACCATATATTTT.